A selection of T cell receptor beta chains follows, all from one sample in a study of cytomegalovirus exposure and HLA in healthy donors. TCRdb's copy holds only in-frame clones and misses some; the assay was immunoSEQ multiplex PCR. The sample contains around 67,000 clones, approximately 74% of which appear only once. Input material: PBMCs. The receptor set was obtained from a woman in her twenties or thirties in good health and CMV-seropositive. Both conserved end residues are part of each CDR3. The D gene is left open where the match is weak. Clone size, where shown, is once, few, many, or a class for clones that have expanded.

D gene	V gene	clone size	J gene	CDR3 protein	CDR3 DNA
TRBD2	TRBV4-1	.	TRBJ2-5	CASGLAGQETQYF	TGTGCCAGCGGCCTAGCGGGCCAAGAGACCCAGTACTTC
.	TRBV6-5	.	TRBJ1-2	CASSLLPGDGYTF	TGTGCCAGCAGCCTACTCCCAGGGGATGGCTACACCTTC
.	TRBV7-2	.	TRBJ2-1	CASSLATMVPLGHEQFF	TGTGCCAGCAGCTTAGCCACAATGGTACCCCTGGGGCATGAGCAGTTCTTC
.	TRBV7-9	.	TRBJ2-5	CASSPSQVTQYF	TGTGCCAGCAGCCCCTCCCAGGTGACCCAGTACTTC
TRBD1	TRBV28	few	TRBJ2-5	CASRPTGARGTQYF	TGTGCCAGCAGACCTACAGGGGCCCGTGGGACCCAGTACTTC
.	TRBV6-5	.	TRBJ2-5	CASSYSGREETQYF	TGTGCCAGCAGTTACTCGGGCAGGGAAGAGACCCAGTACTTC
.	TRBV30	.	TRBJ1-5	CAWSVKGRSNQPQHF	TGTGCCTGGAGTGTAAAGGGGAGGTCCAATCAGCCCCAGCATTTT
.	TRBV30	.	TRBJ2-7	CAWGGAYEQYF	TGTGCCTGGGGAGGGGCCTACGAGCAGTACTTC
.	TRBV29-1	.	TRBJ2-7	CSVSLGGYEQYF	TGCAGCGTTTCTCTGGGGGGATACGAGCAGTACTTC
.	TRBV29-1	.	TRBJ1-2	CSVRQNYGYTF	TGCAGCGTTAGACAGAACTATGGCTACACCTTC
.	TRBV15	.	TRBJ1-1	CATSIPGDTEAFF	TGTGCCACCAGTATACCGGGGGACACTGAAGCTTTCTTT
TRBD2	TRBV29-1	once	TRBJ2-5	CSTEASGKETQYF	TGCAGCACAGAAGCTAGCGGGAAAGAGACCCAGTACTTC
.	TRBV7-9	few	TRBJ1-1	CASSKGQLGTEAFF	TGTGCCAGCAGCAAAGGACAGTTGGGCACTGAAGCTTTCTTT
.	TRBV15	.	TRBJ1-4	CATSRDQTGTLFF	TGTGCCACCAGCAGAGATCAAACAGGTACACTGTTTTTT
.	TRBV20-1	.	TRBJ2-7	CSARRLYEQYF	TGCAGTGCTAGGAGACTTTACGAGCAGTACTTC
.	TRBV7-2	.	TRBJ1-1	CASSLVGSWAFF	TGTGCCAGCAGCTTAGTCGGGTCCTGGGCTTTCTTT
.	TRBV9	.	TRBJ1-2	CASSDWGDGYTF	TGTGCCAGCAGCGATTGGGGAGATGGCTACACCTTC
.	TRBV5-6	.	TRBJ2-1	CASSLVWSLGGNEQFF	TGTGCCAGCAGCTTGGTTTGGTCCCTAGGAGGCAATGAGCAGTTCTTC
TRBD1	TRBV5-1	.	TRBJ1-1	CASSPWTGANTEAFF	TGCGCCAGCAGCCCTTGGACAGGGGCCAACACTGAAGCTTTCTTT
TRBD1	TRBV18	.	TRBJ1-5	CASSPDRAGTQPQHF	TGTGCCAGCTCACCGGACAGGGCCGGGACACAGCCCCAGCATTTT
.	TRBV7-8	.	TRBJ1-4	CASSLESLTNEKLFF	TGTGCCAGCAGCTTAGAGAGTCTGACTAATGAAAAACTGTTTTTT
TRBD2	TRBV7-8	.	TRBJ2-5	CASSWGLAGVVETQYF	TGTGCCAGCAGCTGGGGACTAGCGGGAGTAGTAGAGACCCAGTACTTC
TRBD2	TRBV11-2	.	TRBJ2-2	CASSSTSGRIAGELFF	TGTGCCAGCAGCTCAACTAGCGGGAGAATTGCCGGGGAGCTGTTTTTT
TRBD2	TRBV7-3	.	TRBJ2-1	CASSLGGGEQFF	TGTGCCAGCAGCTTAGGGGGGGGTGAGCAGTTCTTC
.	TRBV29-1	.	TRBJ2-3	CSVDSAPGDTQYF	TGCAGCGTTGATAGCGCTCCCGGGGATACGCAGTATTTT
.	TRBV7-9	.	TRBJ1-1	CASSLGQANTEAFF	TGTGCCAGCAGCTTAGGACAGGCGAACACTGAAGCTTTCTTT
TRBD2	TRBV7-6	.	TRBJ2-5	CASSLPSGQETQYF	TGTGCCAGCAGCTTACCTAGCGGTCAAGAGACCCAGTACTTC
.	TRBV28	.	TRBJ2-5	CASSSPSTTFEETQYF	TGTGCCAGCAGTTCACCGTCGACTACCTTTGAAGAGACCCAGTACTTC
.	TRBV2	.	TRBJ2-2	CASRVENTGELFF	TGTGCCAGCCGCGTAGAGAACACCGGGGAGCTGTTTTTT
.	TRBV5-1	.	TRBJ1-1	CASSLRYGNTEAFF	TGCGCCAGCAGCCTGCGGTACGGGAACACTGAAGCTTTCTTT
.	TRBV30	few	TRBJ1-3	CAWNKIQGGNTIYF	TGTGCCTGGAACAAAATCCAGGGAGGGAACACCATATATTTT
TRBD1	TRBV4-2	.	TRBJ2-1	CASSQGTGGFDEQFF	TGTGCCAGCAGCCAAGGGACAGGGGGGTTCGATGAGCAGTTCTTC
TRBD2	TRBV7-9	.	TRBJ2-2	CASSDSGRGTGELFF	TGTGCCAGCAGCGATAGCGGGAGGGGAACCGGGGAGCTGTTTTTT
TRBD1	TRBV5-1	few	TRBJ1-4	CASRIPGQGSEKLFF	TGCGCCAGCAGGATACCGGGACAGGGGTCTGAAAAACTGTTTTTT
TRBD1	TRBV7-6	.	TRBJ2-5	CASSLAGTGGETQYF	TGTGCCAGCAGCTTAGCCGGGACAGGGGGAGAGACCCAGTACTTC
.	TRBV28	few	TRBJ1-1	CASSLWARGETEAFF	TGTGCCAGCAGTTTGTGGGCCAGGGGTGAGACTGAAGCTTTCTTT
.	TRBV5-1	few	TRBJ1-4	CASSFGTTFEKLFF	TGCGCCAGCAGCTTCGGGACAACTTTTGAAAAACTGTTTTTT
TRBD1	TRBV10-2	.	TRBJ2-1	CASSDSDRVESNEQFF	TGCGCCAGCAGTGATTCCGACAGGGTAGAGAGCAATGAGCAGTTCTTC
.	TRBV29-1	.	TRBJ1-1	CSTDSYTEAFF	TGCAGCACCGACAGTTACACTGAAGCTTTCTTT
.	TRBV19	.	TRBJ2-3	CASLAFTDTQYF	TGTGCCAGCCTAGCTTTCACAGATACGCAGTATTTT
TRBD2	TRBV14	.	TRBJ2-1	CASSPWGAGVRNEQFF	TGTGCCAGCAGCCCTTGGGGAGCGGGAGTGAGGAATGAGCAGTTCTTC
TRBD2	TRBV7-2	.	TRBJ2-3	CASSLGAGGPADTQYF	TGTGCCAGCAGCTTAGGGGCGGGAGGGCCCGCAGATACGCAGTATTTT
.	TRBV28	.	TRBJ1-2	CASSMDSVDYGYTF	TGTGCCAGCAGTATGGACAGTGTGGACTATGGCTACACCTTC
TRBD1	TRBV30	.	TRBJ2-4	CAWNRDRLAKNIQYF	TGTGCCTGGAATCGGGACAGGCTAGCCAAAAACATTCAGTACTTC
TRBD1	TRBV6-5	.	TRBJ1-2	CASSNRGRTYGYTF	TGTGCCAGCAGTAACAGGGGACGGACCTATGGCTACACCTTC
.	TRBV30	few	TRBJ1-3	CAWRPGEGNTIYF	TGTGCCTGGAGGCCGGGGGAAGGAAACACCATATATTTT
TRBD2	TRBV11-2	.	TRBJ2-4	CASSLLVIAGAKNIQYF	TGTGCCAGCAGCTTACTCGTCATAGCGGGAGCCAAAAACATTCAGTACTTC
.	TRBV4-1	.	TRBJ1-5	CASSQGTSYSNQPQHF	TGCGCCAGCAGCCAAGGAACTTCTTATAGCAATCAGCCCCAGCATTTT
TRBD1	TRBV6-5	.	TRBJ1-2	CASSYSDRGWGYTF	TGTGCCAGCAGTTACTCGGACAGGGGATGGGGCTACACCTTC
TRBD1	TRBV6-6	.	TRBJ2-2	CASSSGQGAGELFF	TGTGCCAGCAGTTCGGGACAGGGGGCCGGGGAGCTGTTTTTT
TRBD2	TRBV5-1	.	TRBJ2-7	CASSKTGTRPHEQYF	TGCGCCAGCAGCAAAACCGGGACTAGGCCTCACGAGCAGTACTTC
.	TRBV15	.	TRBJ1-1	CATSTDSNTEAFF	TGTGCCACCAGCACTGACAGTAACACTGAAGCTTTCTTT
TRBD1	TRBV30	.	TRBJ2-7	CACRRTGEKYEQYF	TGTGCCTGCCGCCGGACAGGGGAGAAGTACGAGCAGTACTTC
TRBD2	TRBV5-8	.	TRBJ2-7	CASSAGLAGIYEQYF	TGTGCCAGCAGCGCTGGACTAGCGGGAATCTACGAGCAGTACTTC
.	TRBV29-1	.	TRBJ1-5	CSVVVAGNSNQPQHF	TGCAGCGTTGTCGTCGCAGGGAATAGCAATCAGCCCCAGCATTTT
TRBD2	TRBV5-4	.	TRBJ2-1	CASSVSGDTFNEQFF	TGTGCCAGCAGCGTTAGCGGGGATACCTTCAATGAGCAGTTCTTC
.	TRBV4-1	.	TRBJ1-5	CASSQAPPRQRNQPQHF	TGCGCCAGCAGCCAAGCACCACCCAGACAGAGAAATCAGCCCCAGCATTTT
TRBD2	TRBV6-5	few	TRBJ2-1	CASSEGGRLDEQFF	TGTGCCAGCAGTGAGGGAGGGAGACTCGATGAGCAGTTCTTC
.	TRBV5-6	.	TRBJ1-2	CASSLVYTGNGYTF	TGTGCCAGCAGCTTGGTCTACACAGGGAACGGCTACACCTTC
TRBD2	TRBV29-1	.	TRBJ2-1	CSVQPTSGTTSEQFF	TGCAGCGTTCAACCGACTAGCGGGACCACTAGTGAGCAGTTCTTC